This TCR beta chain originates from a study of human T cells and chemical hapten exposure. Time point in this sample: pre-sensitization, week 0. The treatment is: therapeutic diphenylcyclopropenone sensitization with weekly scalp DPC. Someone pulled total RNA out of unfractionated whole blood. From germline, CDR1 is DFQATT and CDR2 SNEGSKA (reference sequence). The V end was cut by 6 bases, the J end by 6 bases, with 19 bases between. This CDR3 has 14 amino acids. Using its own MiXCR run on the RACE reads, TCRdb lists one record per CDR3 protein. The repertoire holds about 34,000 distinct CDR3 sequences, over 9% seen once, with 25% to 30% in the top ten. This clonotype was detected ten times or more.

The sequences come from whole blood, collected in connection with sensitization to the hapten diphenylcyclopropenone (DPC). The sequence derives from a man aged 45-65 years with alopecia areata. Some clones in this sample may be carry-over from other donors' samples. The chain recombines TRBV20-1 with TRBJ2-3; D tentatively reads TRBD1 or TRBD2 (5 bases each). The CDR3 protein is CSAKGSGAADTQYF. In nucleotides, the CDR3 is TGCAGTGCCAAAGGGTCCGGGGCTGCGGATACGCAGTATTTT.